The 25 T cell receptor beta chains reported below all come from one sample, sequenced in a study of cytomegalovirus exposure and HLA in healthy donors. The PCR had 60 Vbeta and 13 Jbeta primers. The data were produced by immunoSEQ multiplex PCR, yet TCRdb's version contains in-frame clones alone and is incomplete. The data contain roughly 250,000 clones, around 80% of them singletons. The sequenced material came from PBMCs. These TCRs come from a girl aged 2 to 9 in good health and CMV-seronegative.

The J gene is TRBJ1-5, the V gene TRBV19, with no clear D. The CDR3 runs 16 residues. CDR1 LNHDA and CDR2 SQIVND come from the germline V gene (reference sequence). V was pared by 3 bases and J by 6 bases, with 18 bases between. The CDR3 DNA reads TGTGCCAGTAGTATCCTTCGGGATAAACCGATTCAGCCCCAGCATTTT. It yields the protein CASSILRDKPIQPQHF.

This clone was seen only once. The chain is built from TRBV29-1 and TRBJ1-1; TRBD1 might be the D (6 bases). Germline V CDR1 and CDR2: SQVTM, ANQGSEA. The CDR3 is 14 residues long. V was cut by 6 bases and J by 3 bases, with 17 bases left in between. The CDR3 DNA reads as TGCAGCGTGGAATACAGGGCTGGGGACACTGAAGCTTTCTTT. Its translation: CSVEYRAGDTEAFF.

The CDR3 is CASSLEVGSGEQFF. In DNA, the CDR3 is TGTGCCAGCAGCTTAGAGGTGGGGAGTGGTGAGCAGTTCTTC. The chain employs TRBV7-8 and TRBJ2-1, with D perhaps TRBD2 (5 bases). The V and J ends lost 1 base and 9 bases respectively, with 13 bases between them. CDR1 and CDR2 from the germline V gene are SGHVS and FQNEAQ. This CDR3 is 14 amino acids long.

The V gene is TRBV12-5, the J gene TRBJ1-4, with TRBD1 matching over 10 bases. Germline-derived CDR1 and CDR2 are LGHNT and FRNRAP. This CDR3 contains 21 residues. The V gene end was trimmed by 3 bases and the J gene end by 4 bases; junction bases not matched to a gene: 20. The CDR3 loop reads CASGFLIYKDRGRLHNEKLFF. The CDR3 DNA follows: TGTGCTAGTGGTTTTCTTATATACAAGGACAGGGGGAGGCTCCATAATGAAAAACTGTTTTTT.

This chain uses TRBV2 with TRBJ2-2; 7 nucleotides match TRBD2. The germline V gene has CDR1 SNHLY and CDR2 FYNNEI. The CDR3 covers 14 residues. The V gene end was trimmed by 11 bases and the J gene end by 5 bases; junction bases not matched to a gene: 11. Here the CDR3 DNA reads TGTGCCGCCCAGGGAGGGGAAGGGACCGGGGAGCTGTTTTTT. Amino acids: CAAQGGEGTGELFF.

The chain uses TRBV5-1 and TRBJ2-3; D perhaps matches TRBD1 (6 bases). The ends were cut back, 2 bases at V and 3 bases at J, with 13 bases in the middle. The CDR3 loop spans 15 amino acids. The germline gives CDR1 SGHRS, CDR2 YFSETQ. The CDR3 bases are TGCGCCAGCAGCTTCACTGGGGGCTGGACAGATACGCAGTATTTT. Amino acid sequence: CASSFTGGWTDTQYF.

The chain employs TRBV30 and TRBJ1-1, with TRBD1 matching 9 bases. This CDR3 spans 13 amino acids. In germline, CDR1 is GTSNPN, CDR2 SVGIG (reference sequence). Trimming removed 7 bases from V and 6 bases from J; junction bases left unmatched: 9. CDR3 loop: CASGGQGVAEAFF. The CDR3 bases are TGTGCCTCGGGGGGACAGGGTGTTGCTGAAGCTTTCTTT. The full variable domain, its missing parts supplied by reference TRBV30 and TRBJ1-1, is SQTIHQWPATLVQPVGSPLSLECTVEGTSNPNLYWYRQAAGRGLQLLFYSVGIGQISSEVPQNLSASRPQDRQFILSSKKLLLSDSGFYLCASGGQGVAEAFFGQGTRLTVV.

V gene TRBV7-3 combines with J gene TRBJ2-5; TRBD2 agrees at 7 bases. CDR1 is SGHTA, CDR2 FQGTGA, per germline. With 4 bases clipped from V and 5 bases from J, the junction kept 4 bases outside the gene matches. This CDR3 has 13 residues. As DNA, the CDR3 is TGTGCCAGCAGCTCGGGGGGTTGGGAGACCCAGTACTTC. This gives the protein CASSSGGWETQYF.

V gene TRBV28 combines with J gene TRBJ2-7; D perhaps matches TRBD1 (5 bases). The CDR3 sequence is 12 residues long. The germline CDR1 and CDR2 sequences are MDHEN and SYDVKM. With 5 bases removed from V and 6 bases from J, the gap between germline ends came to 11 bases. The CDR3 sequence is CASSQGQGEQYF. CDR3 bases: TGTGCCAGCAGTCAAGGACAAGGCGAGCAGTACTTC.

V and J are TRBV10-3 and TRBJ1-2, with 10 bases lining up with TRBD1. Germline V gene data show CDR1 as ENHRY and CDR2 as SYGVKD. This CDR3 is 16 amino acids long. Unmatched junction bases numbered 5, after V lost 0 bases and J lost 4 bases. CDR3 in amino acids: CAISESMGQGPYGYTF. DNA for the CDR3: TGTGCCATCAGTGAGTCCATGGGACAGGGGCCCTATGGCTACACCTTC.

This chain links TRBV5-6 with TRBJ1-5, with 7 bases lining up with TRBD1. Germline values: CDR1 SGHDT, CDR2 YYEEEE. Losses at the gene ends were 5 bases for V and 6 bases for J; bases not matched to a gene: 8. This CDR3 has 14 amino acids. CDR3 bases: TGTGCCAGCAGTTACAGGGGCGGCGGTCAGCCCCAGCATTTT. It yields the protein CASSYRGGGQPQHF.

J is TRBJ2-1 and V is TRBV28; D call uncertain. The CDR3 runs to 12 residues. V was pared by 3 bases and J by 10 bases, with 10 bases between. Per germline, CDR1 MDHEN and CDR2 SYDVKM. This CDR3 is CASSFVLREQFF. CDR3 sequence (DNA): TGTGCCAGCAGTTTTGTACTTCGAGAGCAGTTCTTC.

The rearrangement links TRBV2 to TRBJ1-5; the D is unclear. CDR3 length: 12 amino acids. The V end lost 4 bases, the J end lost 8 bases, and 9 bases lay between the germline ends. Germline-derived CDR1 and CDR2 are SNHLY and FYNNEI. In nucleotides, the CDR3 is TGTGCCAGCAGTGTCACAGCAGAGCCCCAGCATTTT. This codes for CASSVTAEPQHF.

The CDR3 here is CASSYYEGGLYNEQFF. CDR3 sequence (DNA): TGTGCCAGCAGTTACTATGAAGGGGGCCTGTACAATGAGCAGTTCTTC. The chain carries TRBV6-5 and TRBJ2-1, with 7 bases fitting TRBD1. The J segment lost 4 bases and the V segment lost 1 base, leaving 7 bases of the junction unmatched. This CDR3 comprises 16 residues. The germline gives CDR1 MNHEY, CDR2 SVGAGI.

In regard to this clone: This same CDR3 is encoded by further DNA sequences in the sample. The gene calls are TRBV2 and TRBJ2-7, with 7 bases aligning to TRBD2. V shed 5 bases and J 7 bases; nucleotides not matched to a gene: 2. This CDR3 spans 11 amino acids. Germline V gene sequence: CDR1 SNHLY, CDR2 FYNNEI. The CDR3 bases are TGTGCCAGCAGTCTAGCGGAGGAGCAGTACTTC. This gives the protein CASSLAEEQYF.

The chain couples TRBV7-2 to TRBJ2-7, with D possibly TRBD2 on 5 matching bases. V lost 3 bases, J lost 1 base, and 10 bases lay in between. In germline, CDR1 is SGHTA, CDR2 FQGNSA. The CDR3 loop spans 14 amino acids. CDR3 residues: CASSFVGLSYEQYF. The CDR3 region has the DNA TGTGCCAGCAGCTTTGTCGGACTGTCCTACGAGCAGTACTTC.

The rearrangement links TRBV7-3 to TRBJ2-1, with 8 nucleotides matching TRBD2. The CDR3 totals 14 residues. Trimming cost V 4 bases and J 8 bases; bases outside gene matches: 7. Germline CDR1 reads SGHTA; CDR2 reads FQGTGA. The CDR3 nucleotides are TGTGCCAGCAGCTACGGGGGGGTGATCCATGAGCAGTTCTTC. Its translation is CASSYGGVIHEQFF.

This sequence joins TRBV18 and TRBJ2-1; 11 bases fit TRBD2. The V gene's germline CDR1 is KGHSH and CDR2 LQKENI. The CDR3 loop spans 15 amino acids. V lost 5 bases and J lost 4; bases outside the gene matches: 4. CDR3 region: CASSTGTSGYNEQFF. CDR3 DNA: TGTGCCAGCTCAACCGGGACTAGCGGTTACAATGAGCAGTTCTTC.

The rearrangement joins TRBV5-1 to TRBJ2-7, with 7 positions matching TRBD1. This CDR3 is 17 amino acids long. After removal of 4 bases from V and 2 bases from J, the junction contained 15 bases not matched to a gene. In germline, CDR1 is SGHRS, CDR2 YFSETQ. The CDR3, as DNA: TGCGCCAGCAGCCACCACATAGACAGGGCGCCAACCTACGAGCAGTACTTC. Protein sequence: CASSHHIDRAPTYEQYF.

This chain uses TRBV5-7 with TRBJ1-2; 7 nucleotides line up with TRBD1. TRBV5-7 is an ORF for which the function is uncertain. V shed 4 bases and J 1 base; nucleotides not matched to a gene: 4. The CDR3 covers 14 residues. The CDR3 is CASSRRGRNYGYTF. DNA of the CDR3: TGTGCCAGCAGCCGGAGGGGGCGTAACTATGGCTACACCTTC.

V usage is TRBV6-5 and J usage is TRBJ2-1, with D tentatively TRBD1 (6 bases). Germline loops: CDR1 MNHEY, CDR2 SVGAGI. This CDR3 region has 15 residues. The V end lost 10 bases, the J end lost 4 bases, and 20 bases lay between the germline ends. CDR3 DNA: TGTGCCACCCGGCCACAGGGTTATAGGTACAATGAGCAGTTCTTC. Encoded protein: CATRPQGYRYNEQFF.

The chain is built from TRBV18 and TRBJ2-3; D might be TRBD2 (5 bases). Trimming took 3 bases from V and 6 from J, leaving 7 bases between them. The CDR3 is 12 residues long. Germline lookup yields CDR1 KGHSH and CDR2 LQKENI. The CDR3, as DNA: TGTGCCAGCTCACCGAGGGAGGATACGCAGTATTTT. Translating gives CASSPREDTQYF. Variable domain in full (rest from reference TRBV18 and TRBJ2-3): NAGVMQNPRHLVRRRGQEARLRCSPMKGHSHVYWYRQLPEEGLKFMVYLQKENIIDESGMPKERFSAEFPKEGPSILRIQQVVRGDSAAYFCASSPREDTQYFGPGTRLTVL.

The chain uses TRBV28 and TRBJ2-7; TRBD2 might be the D (5 bases). CDR1 and CDR2 (germline): MDHEN, SYDVKM. This CDR3 is built from 13 residues. Trimming stripped 8 bases from V and 5 bases from J, with 16 bases between. The CDR3 DNA follows: TGTGCCAGCCGGCCCAGCGAGGGCAACGAGCAGTACTTC. It encodes CASRPSEGNEQYF.

The chain joins TRBV29-1 to TRBJ1-1; D is ambiguous. The CDR3 totals 11 residues. V was pared by 6 bases and J by 3 bases, with 8 bases between. Germline V gene sequence: CDR1 SQVTM, CDR2 ANQGSEA. CDR3 coding DNA: TGCAGCGTCTACGGGTACACTGAAGCTTTCTTT. This translates into CSVYGYTEAFF.

Here the CDR3 reads CASSKSRSNCNQPQHF. The DNA for the CDR3 is TGTGCCAGCAGCAAGTCCCGGAGTAACTGCAATCAGCCCCAGCATTTT. The genes are TRBV21-1 and TRBJ1-5. TRBV21-1 is annotated as a pseudogene. CDR3 size: 16 residues.